The 30 T cell receptor beta chains given below trace back to one sample, sequenced in a study of T cells after yellow fever vaccination. TCRdb passed the 5' RACE reads through MiXCR, listing each CDR3 protein once. The top ten clones hold around 3.5% of a sample with just over 250,000 distinct CDR3 sequences, about 5.2% of them seen once. The specimen comprised CD4+ T cells sorted from PBMCs, sampled on the day of the yellow fever booster vaccination. The origin of the receptors is a man aged 18-30 years who received the YFV17D yellow fever vaccine.

This clonotype was seen at least ten times. The chain couples TRBV3-1 to TRBJ2-2; a possible D gene is TRBD1 (6 bases). CDR3 length: 14 amino acids. CDR1 is LGHDT, CDR2 YNNKEL, per germline (reference sequence). V lost 6 bases and J lost 9, with 17 bases in between. CDR3 amino acids: CASRRTEGDRELFF. The DNA for the CDR3 is TGTGCCAGCAGGCGGACAGAGGGGGACCGGGAGCTGTTTTTT.

Points on this clonotype: At one end, the junction sequence differs from germline, possibly due to a read error. The rearrangement joins TRBV7-9 to TRBJ2-5, with D possibly being TRBD1 or TRBD2 (5 bases each). This CDR3 is built from 13 residues. Germline assignment: CDR1 SEHNR and CDR2 FQNEAQ (reference sequence). CDR3 sequence: CGSSLWGQETQYF. The DNA of the CDR3 is TGTGGCAGCAGCTTATGGGGGCAAGAGACCCAGTACTTC.

This clonotype was seen a few times. The chain carries TRBV20-1 and TRBJ1-2, with TRBD1 matching 7 bases. Germline CDR1 reads DFQATT; CDR2 reads SNEGSKA (reference sequence). CDR3 length: 12 residues. Losses at the gene ends were 4 bases for V and 5 bases for J; bases not matched to a gene: 4. As DNA, the CDR3 is TGCAGTGCTACCACAGGGGTATATGGCTACACCTTC. Protein sequence: CSATTGVYGYTF.

This clonotype occurred a few times. This chain connects TRBV4-1 to TRBJ1-1, with D uncertain. Between the trimmed V and J ends, which lost 4 bases and 1 base, there was a span of 13 bases. The CDR3 sequence is 15 residues long. Germline values: CDR1 MGHRA, CDR2 YSYEKL. DNA of the CDR3: TGCGCCAGCAGCCGTAGAAGGGATTCGAACACTGAAGCTTTCTTT. Translated: CASSRRRDSNTEAFF.

This clonotype has only a few counts. J is TRBJ2-4 and V is TRBV20-1, with D maybe TRBD1 (6 bases). V dropped 5 bases and J dropped 0 bases, with 20 bases sitting between them. The germline V gene encodes CDR1 DFQATT and CDR2 SNEGSKA (reference sequence). The CDR3 extends over 17 amino acids. CDR3 sequence (DNA): TGCAGTGCTCACCCGGGACACACATCCCTAGCCAAAAACATTCAGTACTTC. Its translation: CSAHPGHTSLAKNIQYF.

This clonotype has more than one count but fewer than ten. The rearrangement joins TRBV18 to TRBJ2-2; perhaps D is TRBD1 or TRBD2 (6 bases each). The CDR3 extends over 14 amino acids. From germline, CDR1 is KGHSH and CDR2 LQKENI. The V gene lost 4 bases and the J gene lost 6 bases, with 12 bases spanning the gap. The CDR3 DNA sequence: TGTGCCAGCTCACTTCAGGGGACTCCCGGGGAGCTGTTTTTT. Its protein product is CASSLQGTPGELFF.

V gene TRBV18 combines with J gene TRBJ2-3, with 10 bases matching TRBD1. The CDR3 loop spans 15 amino acids. V gave up 2 bases and J gave up 4 bases; unmatched junction bases: 3. Germline V gives CDR1 KGHSH, CDR2 LQKENI. The CDR3, as DNA: TGTGCCAGCTCACCAGGGACAGGGGAGCCAGATACGCAGTATTTT. Its protein product is CASSPGTGEPDTQYF.

This clonotype was counted at least ten times. This chain uses TRBV7-3 with TRBJ2-7; D may be TRBD2 (5 bases). CDR1 and CDR2 from the germline V gene are SGHTA and FQGTGA. Trimming left V 6 bases short and J 2 bases short, with 14 bases between. The CDR3 is made up of 14 amino acids. Here the CDR3 reads CASSDYVQPYEQYF. CDR3 sequence (DNA): TGTGCCAGCAGTGACTACGTCCAACCCTACGAGCAGTACTTC.

This clonotype was seen only a few times. The chain combines TRBV10-3 with TRBJ2-2; 7 bases map to TRBD2. Germline assignment: CDR1 ENHRY and CDR2 SYGVKD. J was trimmed by 1 base and V by 6 bases; bases with no gene match: 11. This CDR3 comprises 17 residues. CDR3 DNA: TGTGCCATCAGGCGGGGAGCGGGAACAGTGAACACCGGGGAGCTGTTTTTT. It specifies CAIRRGAGTVNTGELFF.

This clonotype was detected ten times or more. The rearrangement uses TRBV5-1 and TRBJ2-3; 12 nucleotides agree with TRBD2. CDR3 size: 16 residues. CDR1 and CDR2 (germline): SGHRS, YFSETQ. V trimming: 4 bases; J trimming: 0 bases; junction bases outside the gene matches: 3. The CDR3 is CASSLLAGGSTDTQYF. The CDR3 nucleotides are TGCGCCAGCAGCCTACTAGCGGGGGGAAGCACAGATACGCAGTATTTT.

This clonotype was detected ten times or more. J is TRBJ2-3 and V is TRBV7-8; 8 bases fit TRBD1. The CDR3 is made up of 16 amino acids. The V gene end was trimmed by 5 bases and the J gene end by 0 bases; junction bases not matched to a gene: 7. CDR1 is SGHVS and CDR2 is FQNEAQ in the germline V gene. CDR3 sequence: CASSKRTGTSTDTQYF. The CDR3 DNA follows: TGTGCCAGCAGCAAGCGGACAGGGACTAGCACAGATACGCAGTATTTT.

V and J are TRBV7-2 and TRBJ2-3, with 8 bases fitting TRBD1. After removal of 8 bases from V and 4 bases from J, the junction contained 8 bases not matched to a gene. Looked up from germline, CDR1 is SGHTA and CDR2 is FQGNSA. This CDR3 is built from 14 residues. The CDR3, as DNA: TGTGCCAGCCTGGGACAGGATTGGGCAGATACGCAGTATTTT. Residues: CASLGQDWADTQYF.

This clonotype has ten or more counts. The DNA of the CDR3 is TGCAGTGCTAGCCCACAGGGTATTAGGATTGCAGATACGCAGTATTTT. Translation: CSASPQGIRIADTQYF. The chain carries TRBV20-1 and TRBJ2-3, with a tentative D call TRBD1 (6 bases). The CDR3 totals 16 residues. In germline, CDR1 is DFQATT, CDR2 SNEGSKA (reference sequence). V was pared by 3 bases and J by 4 bases, with 20 bases between.

The chain joins TRBV29-1 to TRBJ1-1, with D perhaps matching TRBD1 (6 bases). In germline, CDR1 is SQVTM, CDR2 ANQGSEA. V lost 4 bases and J 0 bases, leaving 18 bases between the germline ends. There are 16 residues in the CDR3. CDR3 sequence reads: CSVAFGQGPMNTEAFF. For the CDR3, the DNA is TGCAGCGTTGCCTTTGGGCAGGGGCCCATGAACACTGAAGCTTTCTTT.

This sequence joins TRBV7-8 and TRBJ2-5, with 7 bases that match TRBD2. This CDR3 contains 13 residues. CDR1 SGHVS and CDR2 FQNEAQ come from the germline V gene. With 11 bases clipped from V and 5 bases from J, the junction kept 11 bases outside the gene matches. The chain's CDR3 is CASKGRGSETQYF. The CDR3 DNA is TGTGCCTCCAAGGGGCGGGGGTCGGAGACCCAGTACTTC.

The chain employs TRBV7-2 and TRBJ2-3, with 13 nucleotides matching TRBD2. The germline V gene has CDR1 SGHTA and CDR2 FQGNSA. With V trimmed by 5 bases and J by 1 base, 9 bases remained unmatched. The CDR3 spans 18 residues. The CDR3, as DNA: TGTGCCAGCAGCCCCCGGACTAGCGGGGGCACCGGCACAGATACGCAGTATTTT. Translating it yields CASSPRTSGGTGTDTQYF.

This clonotype was seen repeatedly, ten times or more. The chain couples TRBV5-6 to TRBJ2-7; perhaps TRBD1 as D (6 bases). The CDR3 totals 13 residues. The germline V gene encodes CDR1 SGHDT and CDR2 YYEEEE. Trimming stripped 4 bases from V and 5 bases from J, with 13 bases between. CDR3 coding DNA: TGTGCCAGCAGCGCCCGGGACACAGACGAGCAGTACGTC. This encodes CASSARDTDEQYV.

This chain links TRBV6-2 or TRBV6-3 with TRBJ2-5; D unclear. Germline lookup yields CDR1 MNHEY and CDR2 SVGEGT. The V and J ends lost 5 bases and 14 bases respectively, with 15 bases between them. This CDR3 comprises 11 residues. CDR3 residues: CASSQPPASYF. The CDR3 DNA sequence: TGTGCCAGCAGTCAACCTCCCGCCTCCTACTTC.

This clonotype was observed many times. This chain uses TRBV4-1 with TRBJ2-2; D uncertain. V was cut by 3 bases and J by 5 bases, with 10 bases left in between. Germline loops: CDR1 MGHRA, CDR2 YSYEKL. CDR3 length equals 14 residues. The CDR3 nucleotides read TGCGCCAGCAGCCAGCAACAAGTTACCGGGGAGCTGTTTTTT. This sequence encodes CASSQQQVTGELFF.

There are many counts of this clonotype. The chain has TRBV10-2 and TRBJ2-2, with 7 bases lining up with TRBD1. Germline assignment: CDR1 WSHSY and CDR2 SAAADI. V was clipped by 8 bases and J by 4 bases; unmatched bases: 7. The CDR3 loop spans 14 amino acids. CDR3 sequence (DNA): TGCGCCAGCGATGGACAGGAATCCACCGGGGAGCTGTTTTTT. Protein: CASDGQESTGELFF.

V is TRBV7-8 and J is TRBJ2-1; the match to TRBD1 covers 12 bases. V shed 5 bases and J 8 bases; nucleotides not matched to a gene: 10. CDR1 is SGHVS, CDR2 FQNEAQ, per germline. The CDR3 has 16 residues. The DNA of the CDR3 is TGTGCCAGCAGCAACCGCCGGGACAGGGGGCGCCATGAGCAGTTCTTC. As protein: CASSNRRDRGRHEQFF.

This clonotype occurred a few times. The chain uses TRBV7-9 and TRBJ2-7; D possibly corresponds to TRBD2 (5 bases). This CDR3 is built from 12 residues. Germline V gene data show CDR1 as SEHNR and CDR2 as FQNEAQ (reference sequence). V was trimmed by 1 base and J by 12 bases, leaving 13 bases between them. CDR3 protein: CASSLVEGLLYV. The CDR3 coding sequence is TGTGCCAGCAGCTTAGTTGAGGGTTTGCTGTACGTC.

This chain links TRBV6-4 with TRBJ2-3; D unclear. This CDR3 has 13 amino acids. V lost 5 bases to trimming and J lost 0 bases, with 6 bases between them. Germline CDR1 MRHNA, CDR2 SNTAGT. The CDR3 DNA is TGTGCCAGCAGTATTGGGAGCACAGATACGCAGTATTTT. Protein sequence: CASSIGSTDTQYF.

This clonotype was observed a handful of times. The genes are TRBV28 and TRBJ1-3; a possible D gene is TRBD1 (5 bases). V was shortened by 2 bases and J by 2 bases, with 10 bases between the two germline ends. Germline-derived CDR1 and CDR2 are MDHEN and SYDVKM. CDR3 length: 15 residues. The CDR3 sequence: CASSLISGAGNTIYF. The CDR3, as DNA: TGTGCCAGCAGTTTAATCTCGGGGGCTGGAAACACCATATATTTT.

The chain joins TRBV6-5 to TRBJ2-2; 10 positions match TRBD2. Germline trimming cut 0 bases from V and 3 bases from J; bases unmatched to any gene: 7. The CDR3 loop spans 18 amino acids. Germline V gene lookup returns CDR1 MNHEY and CDR2 SVGAGI. CDR3 protein: CASSYSQAGGLDTGELFF. CDR3 sequence (DNA): TGTGCCAGCAGTTACTCGCAAGCGGGGGGGCTGGACACCGGGGAGCTGTTTTTT.

This clonotype was found a few times. The V and J genes are TRBV15 and TRBJ2-3; no firm D call. Germline V gene data show CDR1 as LNHNV and CDR2 as YYDKDF (reference sequence). The CDR3 has 14 amino acids. Trimming cost V 0 bases and J 2 bases, with 6 bases left between them. CDR3 amino acids: CATSRDSYTDTQYF. As DNA, the CDR3 is TGTGCCACCAGCAGAGATTCCTACACAGATACGCAGTATTTT.

The V call is TRBV6-1, the J call TRBJ2-3; no clear D gene. Germline values: CDR1 MNHNS, CDR2 SASEGT. Deletions cut 3 bases from V and 2 bases from J, with 6 bases between. The CDR3 totals 13 residues. Here the CDR3 DNA reads TGTGCCAGCAGTGAGCGGATCACAGATACGCAGTATTTT. Translation: CASSERITDTQYF.

In this sample, this clonotype turned up many times. This sequence joins TRBV2 and TRBJ2-1; 16 positions agree with TRBD2. Looked up from germline, CDR1 is SNHLY and CDR2 is FYNNEI. With 8 bases clipped from V and 7 bases from J, the junction kept 2 bases outside the gene matches. This CDR3 contains 14 residues. DNA of the CDR3: TGTGCCAGCGGGGGACTAGCGGGGGGGAATGAGCAGTTCTTC. It is translated as CASGGLAGGNEQFF.

This chain links TRBV7-9 with TRBJ1-2; D is undetermined. This CDR3 contains 14 residues. V was clipped by 2 bases and J by 4 bases, with 11 bases between them. The germline V gene has CDR1 SEHNR and CDR2 FQNEAQ (reference sequence). DNA of the CDR3: TGTGCCAGCAGCTTACCCCGGAGGCCCTATGGCTACACCTTC. It yields the protein CASSLPRRPYGYTF.

This clonotype occurred a few times. The gene calls are TRBV19 and TRBJ2-1, with a possible D match to TRBD2 (5 bases). CDR1 and CDR2 from the germline V gene are LNHDA and SQIVND (reference sequence). Trimming pared 3 bases from V and 5 bases from J, leaving 20 bases between. The CDR3 spans 17 residues. CDR3 nucleotide sequence: TGTGCCAGTAGTATGTCGTATCGGTACGGGGATAACAATGAGCAGTTCTTC. Encoded protein: CASSMSYRYGDNNEQFF.